This is a list of T cell receptor beta chains from one sample in a study of cytomegalovirus exposure and HLA in healthy donors. Profiled with immunoSEQ multiplex PCR; TCRdb holds only in-frame clones, not every one. Among about 120,000 clones listed, 78% were seen once. Material for sequencing was PBMCs. All receptors come from a man aged 30 to 45 in good health and CMV-seropositive. Both conserved end residues are part of each CDR3. Fields, in order: clone size, J gene, D gene, V gene, CDR3 DNA, CDR3 protein. D genes are given only for firm matches. Rows give clone size only sometimes, using once, few, many, or a class for an expanded clone.

- TRBJ2-2 - TRBV25-1 TGTGCCAGCAGTGAAAAAAACCGGTGGAGCACCGGGGAGCTGTTTTTT CASSEKNRWSTGELFF
- TRBJ2-7 TRBD2 TRBV7-9 TGTGCCAGCAGGACCTCGGGGGGGGTGGGCGAGCAGTACTTC CASRTSGGVGEQYF
- TRBJ2-2 - TRBV9 TGTGCCAGCAGAGCAGGTTCGATCACCGGGGAGCTGTTTTTT CASRAGSITGELFF
few TRBJ2-7 TRBD2 TRBV14 TGTGCCAGCAGCCAAACTAGCGGGATTTACTACGAGCAGTACTTC CASSQTSGIYYEQYF
- TRBJ2-7 TRBD2 TRBV6-5 TGTGCCAGCAGTAAGGGACTAGGAATCCACGAGCAGTACTTC CASSKGLGIHEQYF
once TRBJ1-2 - TRBV6-5 TGTGCCAGCAGTTACTCCTACAGAGCATCCACCTTC CASSYSYRASTF
- TRBJ2-7 - TRBV19 TGTGCCAGTAGTATTACATTCAGGGGCTACGAGCAGTACTTC CASSITFRGYEQYF
- TRBJ2-1 - TRBV4-1 TGCGCCAGCAGCCAAGTCCCGGGTTTATACAATGAGCAGTTCTTC CASSQVPGLYNEQFF
few TRBJ2-1 TRBD1 TRBV11-1 TGTGCCAGCAGGACAGGGGGCAAGCTCTACAATGAGCAGTTCTTC CASRTGGKLYNEQFF
few TRBJ2-7 - TRBV11-2 TGTGCCAGCGGGAGGCGCGGTGAGCAGTACTTC CASGRRGEQYF
- TRBJ2-7 TRBD2 TRBV5-1 TGCGCCAGCAGCGTTAGCCCTAGCGGACTTTCCTACGAGCAGTACTTC CASSVSPSGLSYEQYF
- TRBJ2-3 - TRBV4-2 TGTGCCAGCAGTTCCTTAGCAGATACGCAGTATTTT CASSSLADTQYF
- TRBJ2-5 TRBD1 TRBV7-7 TGTGCTAGCAGCTTCGGGACAGCACAAGCTAACCAAGAGACCCAGTACTTC CASSFGTAQANQETQYF
- TRBJ1-2 TRBD1 TRBV11-2 TGTGCCAGCAGCCCACAAAACAGGGGAAGGCGAGGCTACACCTTC CASSPQNRGRRGYTF
- TRBJ2-7 TRBD2 TRBV7-2 TGTGCCAGCAGCTTAGCGCCTTGGGTTGGCGGGAGGTTCTCCTACGAGCAGTACTTC CASSLAPWVGGRFSYEQYF
- TRBJ2-7 TRBD1 TRBV10-3 TGTGCCATCAGTGATTTCGGGACAGCCTCCTACGAGCAGTACTTC CAISDFGTASYEQYF
- TRBJ1-2 - TRBV6-5 TGTGCCAGCAGTTACATTGGGGGAGGAGATGGCTACACCTTC CASSYIGGGDGYTF
- TRBJ2-7 TRBD2 TRBV11-2 TGTGCCAGCAGCTTAGACTCTCTAGCGGGAGGCCCTACCTACGAGCAGTACTTC CASSLDSLAGGPTYEQYF
- TRBJ1-5 - TRBV19 TGTGCCAGTAGTATGGGACCGGGACGATACGGAACAGGGATAAATCAGCCCCAGCATTTT CASSMGPGRYGTGINQPQHF
- TRBJ2-7 TRBD1 TRBV10-3 TGTGCCATCACTACGGGACAGGGAGGATACGAGCAGTACTTC CAITTGQGGYEQYF
- TRBJ1-6 TRBD1 TRBV6-5 TGTGCCAGCAGTTTAGACAGGGTCATATTGAATTCACCCCTCCACTTT CASSLDRVILNSPLHF
- TRBJ2-7 - TRBV7-2 TGTGCCAGCAGCTTGCGGGGAGGGGGGTCCTACGAGCAGTACTTC CASSLRGGGSYEQYF
- TRBJ2-1 TRBD2 TRBV4-1 TGCGCCAGCAGCCAAGGAACTAGCGGATTCCCTACTTACAATGAGCAGTTCTTC CASSQGTSGFPTYNEQFF
- TRBJ1-1 - TRBV6-1 TGTGCCAGCAGTTATACAGTGAACACTGAAGCTTTCTTT CASSYTVNTEAFF
- TRBJ1-1 - TRBV9 TGTGCCAGCAGCGTAGAGGAGGGGCGCTCGGACACTGAAGCTTTCTTT CASSVEEGRSDTEAFF
few TRBJ1-5 - TRBV4-1 TGCGCCAGCAGCCAAGATGGGTGGAGAAATCAGCCCCAGCATTTT CASSQDGWRNQPQHF
- TRBJ2-7 - TRBV7-8 TGTGCCAGCAGCTCGAGTAGAGAGCAGTACTTC CASSSSREQYF
- TRBJ2-5 TRBD2 TRBV7-6 TGTGCCAGCAGCTTAGGCTTTTTCCTAGCGGGAGCTCAAGAGACCCAGTACTTC CASSLGFFLAGAQETQYF
- TRBJ1-1 - TRBV9 TGTGCCAGCAGCGTAGGGGGAGTGAACACTGAAGCTTTCTTT CASSVGGVNTEAFF
- TRBJ2-7 TRBD2 TRBV7-6 TGTGCCAGCAGCTTAGAGAAAGGGGAGGGCGAGCAGTACTTC CASSLEKGEGEQYF
- TRBJ2-2 TRBD1 TRBV19 TGTGCCAGTAGATACAGGGGGCGGAACACCGGGGAGCTGTTTTTT CASRYRGRNTGELFF
once TRBJ2-1 - TRBV6-5 TGTGCCAGCAGTTACATCGGGAGCTCCTACAATGAGCAGTTCTTC CASSYIGSSYNEQFF
- TRBJ2-3 - TRBV2 TGTGCCAGCCCCTCGAGGGGGAGTGGGGTGCTGGGCACAGATACGCAGTATTTT CASPSRGSGVLGTDTQYF
- TRBJ2-7 TRBD2 TRBV2 TGTGCCAGCAGACAATCGACTAGCGGACAGACCTACGAGCAGTACTTC CASRQSTSGQTYEQYF
- TRBJ2-7 - TRBV6-1 TGTGCCAGCAGTGAAGTGGCTAGCGTCCTATCCTACGAGCAGTACTTC CASSEVASVLSYEQYF
- TRBJ2-5 TRBD2 TRBV5-4 TGTGCCAATGGACTAGCGGGAGCCGAGACCCAGTACTTC CANGLAGAETQYF
- TRBJ2-7 TRBD2 TRBV4-2 TGTGCCAGCAGCCAAGATCGCCCCCCTCCGGGACTAGCGAAGTCACTAAGGGCCTACGAGCAGTACTTC CASSQDRPPPGLAKSLRAYEQYF
few TRBJ2-7 TRBD1 TRBV7-2 TGTGCCAGCAGCTTTACCGGGACAGGGGCTTACGAGCAGTACTTC CASSFTGTGAYEQYF
- TRBJ1-1 TRBD1 TRBV30 TGTGCCTGGAGGGCAGGGGGTTCTATATCTGAAGCTTTCTTT CAWRAGGSISEAFF
- TRBJ2-7 TRBD2 TRBV5-1 TGCGCCAGCAGCTTGGGACTAGCCTCCTACGAGCAGTACTTC CASSLGLASYEQYF
- TRBJ1-4 TRBD1 TRBV28 TGTGCCAGCAGTAAGGGACAGGGTTTTGAAAAACTGTTTTTT CASSKGQGFEKLFF